This record looks at one T cell receptor (beta chain) sequence and its context. Original methodology: Reference gene primers were amplified, and this amplification served to estimate nucleated cell counts. TCRdb keeps only in-frame clones here, not all; method: immunoSEQ multiplex PCR. The DNA gave D and trimming, while V, J and clone size come from that table. The sample holds around 52,000 clones, approximately 82% seen once. CDR1 and CDR2 (germline): SGHDT, YYEEEE. V lost 7 bases and J 2 bases, leaving 15 bases between the germline ends. The CDR3 has 14 residues. This specimen belongs to a study of blood T cell repertoires in COVID-19. Study context: T cells, B-cell-depleted T cells, or PBMCs provided the cDNA or gDNA that served as material.

The rearrangement joins TRBV5-6 to TRBJ1-1, with unresolved D. The sample comprised peripheral blood. This TCR was recovered from a human donor in a cohort sampled during active COVID-19. CDR3 nucleotide sequence: TGTGCCAGCGGGCGTAGGATGATCAACACTGAAGCTTTCTTT. Its translation is CASGRRMINTEAFF.